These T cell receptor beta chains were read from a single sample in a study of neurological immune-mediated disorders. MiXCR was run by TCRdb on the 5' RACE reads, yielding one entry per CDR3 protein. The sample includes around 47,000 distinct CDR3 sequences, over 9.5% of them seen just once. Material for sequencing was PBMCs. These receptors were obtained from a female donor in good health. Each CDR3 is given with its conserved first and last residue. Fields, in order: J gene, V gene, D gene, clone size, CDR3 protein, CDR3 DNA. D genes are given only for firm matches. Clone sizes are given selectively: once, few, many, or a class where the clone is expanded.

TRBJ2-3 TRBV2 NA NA CASSGGGVRDTQYF TGTGCCAGCAGTGGGGGTGGGGTACGAGATACGCAGTATTTT
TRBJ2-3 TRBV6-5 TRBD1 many CASSPTLGTGRPGRTDTQYF TGTGCCAGCAGCCCGACTTTAGGGACAGGGAGGCCCGGCCGCACAGATACGCAGTATTTT
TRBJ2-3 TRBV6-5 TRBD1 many CASSRQGRTDTQYF TGTGCCAGCAGCCGACAGGGGCGCACAGATACGCAGTATTTT
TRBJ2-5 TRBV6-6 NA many CASSYPRGSQETQYF TGTGCCAGCAGTTACCCCAGGGGCTCCCAAGAGACCCAGTACTTC
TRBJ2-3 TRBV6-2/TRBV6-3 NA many CASSFGDTQYF TGTGCCAGCTCTTTCGGAGATACGCAGTATTTT
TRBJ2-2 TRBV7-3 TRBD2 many CASSLGAGAPGELFF TGTGCCAGCAGCTTGGGAGCGGGAGCCCCCGGGGAGCTGTTTTTT
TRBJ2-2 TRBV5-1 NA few CASSLEHWAGELFF TGCGCCAGCAGCTTGGAGCACTGGGCCGGGGAGCTGTTTTTT
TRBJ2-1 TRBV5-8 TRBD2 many CASVRGGSSYNEQFF TGTGCCAGCGTACGGGGGGGTAGCTCCTACAATGAGCAGTTCTTC
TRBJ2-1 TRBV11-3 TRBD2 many CASSLGTSLVGQFF TGTGCCAGCAGCCTCGGGACTAGCCTCGTGGGGCAGTTCTTC
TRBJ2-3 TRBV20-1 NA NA CSARSGSPAGTDTQYF TGCAGTGCTCGAAGTGGTTCTCCGGCCGGCACAGATACGCAGTATTTT
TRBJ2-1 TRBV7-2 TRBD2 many CASSSQSSGRSNEQFF TGTGCCAGCAGCTCTCAATCCAGCGGGAGAAGCAATGAGCAGTTCTTC
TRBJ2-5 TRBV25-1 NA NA CASSTSAATQYF NA
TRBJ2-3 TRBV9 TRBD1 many CASSVGQGKGTDTQYF TGTGCCAGCAGCGTTGGACAGGGTAAGGGCACAGATACGCAGTATTTT
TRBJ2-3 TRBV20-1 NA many CSARERVTDTQYF TGCAGTGCTAGAGAACGAGTTACAGATACGCAGTATTTT
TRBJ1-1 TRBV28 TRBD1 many CASSPADRVYTEAFF TGTGCCAGCAGCCCCGCGGACAGGGTTTACACTGAAGCTTTCTTT
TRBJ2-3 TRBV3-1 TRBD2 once CASSHGLDGTDTQYF TGTGCCAGCAGCCATGGACTAGACGGCACAGATACGCAGTATTTT
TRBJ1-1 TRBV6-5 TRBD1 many CASSYNPGTAKNTEAFF TGTGCCAGCAGTTACAACCCCGGGACAGCCAAGAACACTGAAGCTTTCTTT
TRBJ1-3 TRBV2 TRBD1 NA CASSRDRAGNTIYF TGTGCCAGCAGTCGGGACAGGGCTGGAAACACCATATATTTT
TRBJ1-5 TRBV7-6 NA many CASSLLPRRESQPQHF TGTGCCAGCAGCTTACTCCCGAGGAGGGAGAGTCAGCCCCAGCATTTT
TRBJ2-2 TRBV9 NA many CASSAQVRTGELFF TGTGCCAGCAGCGCCCAAGTGCGCACCGGGGAGCTGTTTTTT
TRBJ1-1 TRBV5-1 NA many CASSWAGTTISNTEAFF TGCGCCAGCAGCTGGGCCGGGACAACCATTTCGAACACTGAAGCTTTCTTT
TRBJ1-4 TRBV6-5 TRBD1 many CASSRQLTGTGINEKLFF TGTGCCAGCAGTCGTCAACTAACCGGGACAGGGATTAATGAAAAACTGTTTTTT
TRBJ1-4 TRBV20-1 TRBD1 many CSAREAGTGVRYEKLFF TGCAGTGCTAGAGAGGCCGGGACAGGGGTTCGGTATGAAAAACTGTTTTTT
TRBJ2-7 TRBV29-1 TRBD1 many CSVGDRGRSYEQYF TGCAGCGTGGGAGACAGGGGTAGATCCTACGAGCAGTACTTC
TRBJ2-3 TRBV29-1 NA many CSVDRGDTQYF TGCAGCGTTGATCGGGGAGATACGCAGTATTTT
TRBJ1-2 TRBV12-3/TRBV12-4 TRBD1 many CASSFLGQGWGYTF TGTGCCAGCAGTTTCTTAGGACAGGGTTGGGGCTACACCTTC
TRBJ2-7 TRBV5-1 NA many CASSLGYEQYF TGCGCCAGCAGCTTGGGGTACGAGCAGTACTTC
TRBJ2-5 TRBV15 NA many CATSRVPLTQETQYF TGTGCCACCAGCAGAGTTCCGCTTACGCAAGAGACCCAGTACTTC
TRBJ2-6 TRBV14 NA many CASSPIRQTGANVLTF TGTGCCAGCAGCCCGATTCGCCAAACTGGGGCCAACGTCCTGACTTTC
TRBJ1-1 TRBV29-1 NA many CSVEWGWGDTEAFF TGCAGCGTTGAATGGGGCTGGGGGGACACTGAAGCTTTCTTT
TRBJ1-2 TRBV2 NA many CASSVTLTNYGYTF TGTGCCAGCAGTGTGACATTAACTAACTATGGCTACACCTTC
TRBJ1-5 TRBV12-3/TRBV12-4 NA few CASSTRGNQPQHF TGTGCCAGCAGCACGCGCGGCAATCAGCCCCAGCATTTT
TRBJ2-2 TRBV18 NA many CASSQGQTTGELFF TGTGCCAGCTCACAAGGACAAACCACCGGGGAGCTGTTTTTT
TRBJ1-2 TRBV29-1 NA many CSVEVSGAGYTF TGCAGCGTTGAAGTATCAGGGGCGGGCTACACCTTC
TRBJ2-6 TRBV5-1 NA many CASSWGTDPPGANVLTF TGCGCCAGCAGCTGGGGGACCGACCCCCCGGGGGCCAACGTCCTGACTTTC
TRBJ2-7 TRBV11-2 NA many CASSFQHGVEQYF TGTGCCAGCAGCTTCCAACATGGGGTCGAGCAGTACTTC
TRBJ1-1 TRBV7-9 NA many CASSLALANTEAFF TGTGCCAGCAGCTTAGCGCTGGCGAACACTGAAGCTTTCTTT
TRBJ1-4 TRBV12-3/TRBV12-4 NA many CASSWSGYEKLFF TGTGCCAGCAGTTGGTCGGGTTATGAAAAACTGTTTTTT
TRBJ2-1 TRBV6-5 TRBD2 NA CASSSPAGGSAEQFF TGTGCCAGCAGTTCGCCAGCGGGGGGGTCCGCTGAGCAGTTCTTC
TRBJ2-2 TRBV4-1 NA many CASSQRQGANTGELFF TGCGCCAGCAGCCAGAGGCAGGGAGCGAACACCGGGGAGCTGTTTTTT
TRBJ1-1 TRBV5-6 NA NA CAIIWGTPNTEAFF TGTGCCATCATCTGGGGGACACCGAACACTGAAGCTTTCTTT
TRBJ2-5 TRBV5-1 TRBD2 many CASSRGLAGGETQYF TGCGCCAGCAGCAGGGGACTAGCGGGAGGAGAGACCCAGTACTTC
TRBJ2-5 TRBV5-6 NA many CASSLRETQYF TGTGCCAGCAGTTTAAGGGAGACCCAGTACTTC
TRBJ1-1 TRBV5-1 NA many CASNRDHMNTEAFF TGCGCCAGCAACCGGGACCACATGAACACTGAAGCTTTCTTT